This TCR beta chain emerged from a study of early T cells in non-severe SARS-CoV-2 infection. Study context: Investigators sequenced bulk RNA drawn from unsorted whole blood, and chains remained unpaired.

As to this clonotype: Its antigen is unidentified.

Study outcomes and limitations: Private and CD4 specificities were missed by VDJdb matching, which favored anti-spike CD8 responses.

Attachment of unique molecular identifiers to individual cDNA molecules was performed. TCRdb processed the 5' RACE reads anew with MiXCR; each CDR3 protein has one entry. Among around 57,000 distinct CDR3 sequences listed, about 9.9% were seen once. This clonotype originated in an adult who was a healthcare worker with PCR-confirmed SARS-CoV-2 infection or an uninfected control (not recorded which). The source material was whole blood.

The CDR3 sequence is CASSLGPTQYF. The DNA of the CDR3 is TGTGCCAGCAGTTTAGGCCCGACCCAGTACTTC. This chain links TRBV12-3 or TRBV12-4 with TRBJ2-5, with D unclear. The CDR3 totals 11 residues. V lost 1 base and J lost 7, with 4 bases in between.